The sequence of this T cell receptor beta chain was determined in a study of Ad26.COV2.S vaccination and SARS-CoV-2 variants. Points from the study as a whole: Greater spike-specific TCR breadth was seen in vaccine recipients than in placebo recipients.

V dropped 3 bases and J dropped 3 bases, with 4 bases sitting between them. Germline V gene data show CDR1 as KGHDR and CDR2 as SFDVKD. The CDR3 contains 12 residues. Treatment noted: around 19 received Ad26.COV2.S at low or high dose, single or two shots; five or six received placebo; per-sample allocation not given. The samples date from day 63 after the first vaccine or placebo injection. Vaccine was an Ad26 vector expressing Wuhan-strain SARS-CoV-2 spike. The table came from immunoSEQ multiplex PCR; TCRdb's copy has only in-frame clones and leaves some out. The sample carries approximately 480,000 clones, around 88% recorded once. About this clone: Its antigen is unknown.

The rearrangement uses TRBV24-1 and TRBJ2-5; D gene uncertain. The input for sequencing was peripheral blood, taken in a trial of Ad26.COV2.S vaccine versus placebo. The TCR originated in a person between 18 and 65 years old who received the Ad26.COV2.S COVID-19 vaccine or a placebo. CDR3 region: CATSDPKETQYF. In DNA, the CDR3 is TGTGCCACCAGTGATCCAAAAGAGACCCAGTACTTC.